These T cell receptor beta chains were read from a single sample in a study of cytomegalovirus exposure and HLA in healthy donors. Sequencing used immunoSEQ multiplex PCR; TCRdb keeps in-frame clones, though not all of them. Seen here are over 200,000 clones, 85% to 90% observed once, and the top ten hold around 1%. Sequenced material: PBMCs. The receptors derive from a woman under 30 in good health and CMV-seronegative. Each CDR3 is given with its conserved first and last residue. The order of the fields is V gene, J gene, CDR3 protein.

TRBV5-6	TRBJ2-1	CASSLTQGFYEQFF
TRBV5-4	TRBJ2-7	CASSFAGAHEQYF
TRBV7-3	TRBJ2-1	CASSSLAGVNEQFF
TRBV7-7	TRBJ1-1	CASSLGQGTEAFF
TRBV27	TRBJ2-3	CASRGLGTGEDTQYF
TRBV19	TRBJ2-7	CASSMFQGADEQYF
TRBV6-1	TRBJ2-7	CATTGQGSYEQYF
TRBV11-2	TRBJ1-2	CASSSPGGAESYGYTF
TRBV7-2	TRBJ1-6	CASSNIRDRDNSPLHF
TRBV19	TRBJ1-1	CASSIARTEAFF
TRBV19	TRBJ1-2	CASSLKSTGNYGYTF
TRBV7-6	TRBJ1-4	CASSLGLQTEKLFF
TRBV5-1	TRBJ2-1	CASSVYTGVDEQFF
TRBV5-8	TRBJ2-7	CASSLYEQYF
TRBV5-1	TRBJ1-5	CASSLAAGYQPQHF
TRBV7-2	TRBJ2-3	CASSPISGGADTQYF